These T cell receptor beta chains were read from a single sample in a study of T cell responses to AZD1222 COVID-19 vaccine. Using immunoSEQ multiplex PCR, the repertoire was profiled, and TCRdb retains in-frame clones only, with some absent. The table records tens of thousands of clones, approximately 88% of them present only once. The source was peripheral blood, collected 28 days after the second AZD1222 dose. These TCRs come from an adult who received the AZD1222 COVID-19 vaccine. CDR3s include the opening cysteine and the closing phenylalanine or tryptophan. A D gene is named only where the DNA matches it firmly. Expanded clones are given a class, and other clones once, few, many or no size at all.

d_gene: NA
abundance: NA
v_gene: TRBV28
j_gene: TRBJ2-1
CDR3nt: TGTGCCCTCGTTGGGGGAAGCTCCTACAATGAGCAGTTCTTC
CDR3aa: CALVGGSSYNEQFF

d_gene: NA
abundance: once
v_gene: TRBV12-3/TRBV12-4
j_gene: TRBJ2-7
CDR3nt: TGTGCCAGCAGTTCCAGGCGGACGGCGGAGCAGTACTTC
CDR3aa: CASSSRRTAEQYF

d_gene: NA
abundance: once
v_gene: TRBV29-1
j_gene: TRBJ1-1
CDR3nt: TGCAGCCACAAACCTCAGGGGAACACTGAAGCTTTCTTT
CDR3aa: CSHKPQGNTEAFF

d_gene: TRBD1
abundance: few
v_gene: TRBV11-2
j_gene: TRBJ1-3
CDR3nt: TGTGCCAGCAGCCTTCGACAGGGAACTGGAAACACCATATATTTT
CDR3aa: CASSLRQGTGNTIYF

d_gene: NA
abundance: NA
v_gene: TRBV7-9
j_gene: TRBJ2-7
CDR3nt: TGTGCCAGCAGCCCCCTTACGGGGCAACCCTACGAGCAGTACTTC
CDR3aa: CASSPLTGQPYEQYF

d_gene: NA
abundance: NA
v_gene: TRBV10-3
j_gene: TRBJ1-4
CDR3nt: TGTGCCACCGCGCCAACTAATGAAAAACTGTTTTTT
CDR3aa: CATAPTNEKLFF

d_gene: NA
abundance: NA
v_gene: TRBV6-5
j_gene: TRBJ1-1
CDR3nt: TGTGCCAGCAGTTATGGCACGGTCGACACTGAAGCTTTCTTT
CDR3aa: CASSYGTVDTEAFF

d_gene: NA
abundance: once
v_gene: TRBV5-1
j_gene: TRBJ1-1
CDR3nt: TGCGCCAGCAGCTTGGGACAGTCAGTTCCCGGTGAAGCTTTCTTT
CDR3aa: CASSLGQSVPGEAFF

d_gene: NA
abundance: NA
v_gene: TRBV27
j_gene: TRBJ1-5
CDR3nt: TGTGCCAGCAGTTTACGTCCAGCCGTCAATCAGCCCCAGCATTTT
CDR3aa: CASSLRPAVNQPQHF

d_gene: NA
abundance: NA
v_gene: TRBV29-1
j_gene: TRBJ1-3
CDR3nt: TGCAGCGTTGTTTGGGGCGCGGGGGGAAACACCATATATTTT
CDR3aa: CSVVWGAGGNTIYF

d_gene: TRBD2
abundance: once
v_gene: TRBV11-3
j_gene: TRBJ2-3
CDR3nt: TGTGCCAGCAGCCTAAGCGGGGGGGATACGCAGTATTTT
CDR3aa: CASSLSGGDTQYF

d_gene: TRBD2
abundance: NA
v_gene: TRBV2
j_gene: TRBJ2-1
CDR3nt: TGTGCCAGCAGTGATGGACTAGCGGCTTACAATGAGCAGTTCTTC
CDR3aa: CASSDGLAAYNEQFF

d_gene: NA
abundance: NA
v_gene: TRBV5-1
j_gene: TRBJ2-7
CDR3nt: TGCGCCAGCAGCTTGTTGGGGCAGGGAGGCTACGAGCAGTACTTC
CDR3aa: CASSLLGQGGYEQYF

d_gene: NA
abundance: NA
v_gene: TRBV2
j_gene: TRBJ2-3
CDR3nt: TGTGCCAGCAGTGCTTCAAGCACAGATACGCAGTATTTT
CDR3aa: CASSASSTDTQYF

d_gene: NA
abundance: NA
v_gene: TRBV28
j_gene: TRBJ2-7
CDR3nt: TGTGCCAGCAGGAGCTCCTACGAGCAGTACTTC
CDR3aa: CASRSSYEQYF

d_gene: TRBD1
abundance: NA
v_gene: TRBV2
j_gene: TRBJ2-7
CDR3nt: TGTGCCAGCAGTGAACGACAGGGTCGAGTCGGCGAGCAGTACTTC
CDR3aa: CASSERQGRVGEQYF

d_gene: NA
abundance: once
v_gene: TRBV27
j_gene: TRBJ1-2
CDR3nt: TGTGCCAGTAGCCCCGCGCCCGGGCATGGCTACACCTTC
CDR3aa: CASSPAPGHGYTF

d_gene: NA
abundance: once
v_gene: TRBV6-6
j_gene: TRBJ1-2
CDR3nt: TGTGCCATTCGACCCGGGGGGGTTTACTATGGCTACACCTTC
CDR3aa: CAIRPGGVYYGYTF

d_gene: NA
abundance: NA
v_gene: TRBV18
j_gene: TRBJ1-3
CDR3nt: TGTGCCAGCTCGCTCGACCTACTCTCTGGAAACACCATATATTTT
CDR3aa: CASSLDLLSGNTIYF

d_gene: TRBD1
abundance: NA
v_gene: TRBV28
j_gene: TRBJ1-2
CDR3nt: TGTGCCAGCAGTTTAGCAGGGGGTATCTATGGCTACACCTTC
CDR3aa: CASSLAGGIYGYTF

d_gene: TRBD1
abundance: NA
v_gene: TRBV5-8
j_gene: TRBJ2-3
CDR3nt: TGTGCCAGCAGCGCACCGGGACAGGGGGTTCATACGCAGTATTTT
CDR3aa: CASSAPGQGVHTQYF

d_gene: NA
abundance: NA
v_gene: TRBV5-4
j_gene: TRBJ1-1
CDR3nt: TGTGCCAGCAGCTTGGAGTCGGTCACTGAAGCTTTCTTT
CDR3aa: CASSLESVTEAFF

d_gene: TRBD1
abundance: once
v_gene: TRBV5-1
j_gene: TRBJ1-4
CDR3nt: TGCGCCAGCAGCATACAGGGGGCGGGGGCTAATGAAAAACTGTTTTTT
CDR3aa: CASSIQGAGANEKLFF

d_gene: NA
abundance: NA
v_gene: TRBV2
j_gene: TRBJ2-7
CDR3nt: TGTGCCAGCAGTTACTCCTACGAGCAGTACTTC
CDR3aa: CASSYSYEQYF

d_gene: NA
abundance: NA
v_gene: TRBV28
j_gene: TRBJ2-7
CDR3nt: TGTGCCAGCAGTTTTAGGGCACGACAGACCTACGAGCAGTACTTC
CDR3aa: CASSFRARQTYEQYF

d_gene: NA
abundance: NA
v_gene: TRBV2
j_gene: TRBJ1-5
CDR3nt: TGTGCCAGCAGGGACCTGGGAGGGGGGAATCAGCCCCAGCATTTT
CDR3aa: CASRDLGGGNQPQHF

d_gene: NA
abundance: once
v_gene: TRBV4-3
j_gene: TRBJ2-6
CDR3nt: TGCGCCAGCAGCCTGGACAGATCCTCTGGGGCCAACGTCCTGACTTTC
CDR3aa: CASSLDRSSGANVLTF

d_gene: NA
abundance: NA
v_gene: TRBV11-2
j_gene: TRBJ2-5
CDR3nt: TGTGCCAGCAGCCCCAGGGTCCAAGAGACCCAGTACTTC
CDR3aa: CASSPRVQETQYF

d_gene: TRBD1
abundance: NA
v_gene: TRBV4-3
j_gene: TRBJ1-2
CDR3nt: TGCGCCAGCAGCCAAGAAGGGGGCAAATATGCTGGCTACACCTTC
CDR3aa: CASSQEGGKYAGYTF

d_gene: TRBD1
abundance: NA
v_gene: TRBV4-2
j_gene: TRBJ1-6
CDR3nt: TGTGCCAGCAGCCCAGGACAGGGTGGGAATTCACCCCTCCACTTT
CDR3aa: CASSPGQGGNSPLHF

d_gene: TRBD2
abundance: NA
v_gene: TRBV6-2/TRBV6-3
j_gene: TRBJ2-7
CDR3nt: TGTGCCAGCAGTTACGGGACTAGTGCCGAGCAGTACTTC
CDR3aa: CASSYGTSAEQYF

d_gene: TRBD1
abundance: NA
v_gene: TRBV28
j_gene: TRBJ2-4
CDR3nt: TGTGCCAGCAGTTTAGCGGACAGGGGCAAAAACATTCAGTACTTC
CDR3aa: CASSLADRGKNIQYF

d_gene: NA
abundance: NA
v_gene: TRBV18
j_gene: TRBJ1-1
CDR3nt: TGTGCCAGCTCACCACCCGTCCGGATCACTGAAGCTTTCTTT
CDR3aa: CASSPPVRITEAFF

d_gene: NA
abundance: NA
v_gene: TRBV27
j_gene: TRBJ1-2
CDR3nt: TGTGCCAGCAGTTTATTGGCTCAAAACTATGGCTACACCTTC
CDR3aa: CASSLLAQNYGYTF

d_gene: NA
abundance: NA
v_gene: TRBV11-3
j_gene: TRBJ1-1
CDR3nt: TGTGCCAGCAGCGTTGAGAACACTGAAGCTTTCTTT
CDR3aa: CASSVENTEAFF

d_gene: TRBD1
abundance: NA
v_gene: TRBV5-1
j_gene: TRBJ1-4
CDR3nt: TGCGCCAGCAGCTTGGATCAGGGGGCTGAAAAACTGTTTTTT
CDR3aa: CASSLDQGAEKLFF

d_gene: NA
abundance: once
v_gene: TRBV19
j_gene: TRBJ2-5
CDR3nt: TGTGCCAGTACTGGGAGCGGTTGGGGATTGGAAGAGACCCAGTACTTC
CDR3aa: CASTGSGWGLEETQYF

d_gene: NA
abundance: NA
v_gene: TRBV30
j_gene: TRBJ1-5
CDR3nt: TGTGCCTGGAGGGGGGGCCTAAGCAATCAGCCCCAGCATTTT
CDR3aa: CAWRGGLSNQPQHF

d_gene: TRBD1
abundance: NA
v_gene: TRBV29-1
j_gene: TRBJ2-3
CDR3nt: TGCAGCGTTGGGGGACAGGGGTGGAGCACAGATACGCAGTATTTT
CDR3aa: CSVGGQGWSTDTQYF

d_gene: NA
abundance: NA
v_gene: TRBV28
j_gene: TRBJ1-6
CDR3nt: TGTGCCAGCAGTTTAAAGGCCTATAATTCACCCCTCCACTTT
CDR3aa: CASSLKAYNSPLHF

d_gene: TRBD1
abundance: NA
v_gene: TRBV6-5
j_gene: TRBJ1-5
CDR3nt: TGTGCCAGCAGTTACAGGGGGCCCGATCAGCCCCAGCATTTT
CDR3aa: CASSYRGPDQPQHF

d_gene: TRBD2
abundance: NA
v_gene: TRBV15
j_gene: TRBJ2-2
CDR3nt: TGTGCCACCAGCGACCCTATTAGCGGGACGAACACCGGGGAGCTGTTTTTT
CDR3aa: CATSDPISGTNTGELFF

d_gene: TRBD1
abundance: NA
v_gene: TRBV7-9
j_gene: TRBJ1-1
CDR3nt: TGTGCCAGCAGCTTAGGCGGGACAGTTTTGCATGAAGCTTTCTTT
CDR3aa: CASSLGGTVLHEAFF

d_gene: TRBD2
abundance: once
v_gene: TRBV4-3
j_gene: TRBJ2-3
CDR3nt: TGCGCCAGCAGCCAAGATAGTAGCGGGGGCTCCACAGATACGCAGTATTTT
CDR3aa: CASSQDSSGGSTDTQYF

d_gene: NA
abundance: NA
v_gene: TRBV19
j_gene: TRBJ2-6
CDR3nt: TGTGCCAGTAGTATAGGCCTCGGACAAGGCAACGTCCTGACTTTT
CDR3aa: CASSIGLGQGNVLTF

d_gene: NA
abundance: few
v_gene: TRBV4-1
j_gene: TRBJ2-7
CDR3nt: TGCGCCAGCAGCCAAGTGCGGGGCGGGCACTACGAGCAGTACTTC
CDR3aa: CASSQVRGGHYEQYF

d_gene: TRBD2
abundance: NA
v_gene: TRBV9
j_gene: TRBJ2-7
CDR3nt: TGTGCCAGCAGTCGTGTAGCGGGGACCTACGAGCAGTACTTC
CDR3aa: CASSRVAGTYEQYF

d_gene: NA
abundance: NA
v_gene: TRBV6-5
j_gene: TRBJ2-5
CDR3nt: TGTGCCAGCAGTCTACGGACATGGGACGAGACCCAGTACTTC
CDR3aa: CASSLRTWDETQYF

d_gene: NA
abundance: NA
v_gene: TRBV27
j_gene: TRBJ1-1
CDR3nt: TGTGCCAGCAGCCTTTTGGCGAGGGTCACTGAAGCTTTCTTT
CDR3aa: CASSLLARVTEAFF

d_gene: NA
abundance: NA
v_gene: TRBV6-1
j_gene: TRBJ1-4
CDR3nt: TGTGCCAGCAGTGAGGCAACAGGGTTGGCAACTAATGAAAAACTGTTTTTT
CDR3aa: CASSEATGLATNEKLFF